This T cell receptor (beta chain) derives from a study of OX40 agonist ivuxolimab in advanced cancers. Deletions cut 5 bases from V and 4 bases from J, with 9 bases between. The CDR3 contains 12 residues. Germline CDR1 and CDR2: SEHNR and FQNEAQ (reference sequence). The investigators sampled blood at baseline, at cycle 4 day 1, and at cycle 7 day 1. Data came from immunoSEQ multiplex PCR; TCRdb stores just in-frame clones and leaves some out. The sample records about 130,000 clones, 80% to 95% being singletons. The source is an adult with an advanced solid tumor such as melanoma, head and neck, liver or kidney cancer. The specimen comprised CD4+ or CD8+ T cells sorted from blood, sampled in a trial of the OX40 agonist ivuxolimab. This chain uses TRBV7-9 with TRBJ2-7; D is undetermined. In DNA, the CDR3 is TGTGCCAGCAGCCAATCCAGTTACGAGCAGTACTTC. Encoded protein: CASSQSSYEQYF. Using reference TRBV7-9 and TRBJ2-7 for the parts outside the CDR3, the full variable domain is DTGVSQNPRHKITKRGQNVTFRCDPISEHNRLYWYRQTLGQGPEFLTYFQNEAQLEKSRLLSDRFSAERPKGSFSTLEIQRTEQGDSAMYLCASSQSSYEQYFGPGTRLTVT.